Detailed here is one T cell receptor (beta chain). The sample comes from a study of T cells in Graves' hyperthyroidism and ophthalmopathy. TCR beta CDR3 sequences were amplified from RNA transcripts. First-round RT-PCR with HTBI primers amplified the TCR CDR3 region. Via MiXCR, TCRdb re-called the multiplex PCR reads, giving one row per CDR3 protein. This repertoire shows some 770,000 distinct CDR3 sequences, roughly 17% found once; its top ten account for around 7.7%. The origin of this receptor is a man aged 18 to 29 with Graves' hyperthyroidism. The sample comprised blood.

CDR3 residues: CSARDVREANYGYTF. The DNA for the CDR3 is TGCAGTGCTAGAGATGTGAGGGAAGCTAACTATGGCTACACCTTC. The rearrangement links TRBV20-1 to TRBJ1-2; D is unclear. Germline lookup yields CDR1 DFQATT and CDR2 SNEGSKA (reference sequence). Deletions cut 0 bases from V and 0 bases from J, with 11 bases between. The CDR3 covers 15 residues.